This T cell receptor (beta chain) was sequenced during a study of regulatory T cells in long-lasting Graves disease. This clonotype has a count of ten or more. Stated time point: newly diagnosed GD, antithyroid drugs for less than 3 months. PBMC RNA was the source of the TCR library. The CDR3 length is 15 residues. With V trimmed by 5 bases and J by 5 bases, 11 bases remained unmatched. Germline CDR1 and CDR2: SEHNR and FQNEAQ (reference sequence). Construction of the TCR beta libraries employed iRepertoire HTBI primers in conjunction with Arm-PCR of CDR3 regions. TCRdb used MiXCR to reprocess the multiplex PCR reads, holding one entry per CDR3 protein. The data hold 410,000 or so distinct CDR3 sequences, with 15% observed a single time. These data were likewise used in another study, on T cells in Graves' hyperthyroidism and ophthalmopathy.

The TCR was taken from a woman aged 25-40 years with Graves disease. The rearrangement uses TRBV7-9 and TRBJ2-5; 7 positions agree with TRBD1. The sequencing here drew on peripheral blood mononuclear cells (PBMCs), taken at new diagnosis, from a patient treated with antithyroid drugs. CDR3 coding DNA: TGTGCCAGCAGCCTCTCTCGGACAGGCTGGGAGACCCAGTACTTC. It encodes CASSLSRTGWETQYF.